The sample holds a few counts of the clone carrying this TCR beta chain. Its specificity is unknown. These data are taken from a study of blood T cells in healthy people across ages. Turning to the study itself: Per two T cells, about one barcoded beta molecule was captured through template switching.

PCR was performed a second time for 7 to 11 cycles using a sample-barcoded 5' primer and a J-beta primer mix. MiXCR was run by TCRdb on the 5' RACE reads, yielding one entry per CDR3 protein. The profile shows fewer than 1,000,000 distinct CDR3 sequences, about 46% of them singletons. Study-level points and caveats: Reliance upon unsorted PBMCs precluded definitive naive versus antigen-experienced comparison. Higher naive T cell percentage went strongly together with higher TCR beta diversity. Long-lived and aged donors differed, with more naive CD4+ cells and higher diversity in the long-lived.

The CDR3 has 16 residues. CDR1 and CDR2 (germline): SGHTA, FQGTGA. V dropped 2 bases and J dropped 7 bases, with 18 bases sitting between them. This clonotype was sampled from a man aged 80 or over in good health. What was sequenced was blood. The J gene is TRBJ2-1, the V gene TRBV7-3; D may correspond to TRBD1 or TRBD2 (5 bases each). The CDR3 loop reads CASSLFLTGRKNEQFF. In nucleotides, the CDR3 is TGTGCCAGCAGCTTATTCCTAACGGGACGGAAGAATGAGCAGTTCTTC.